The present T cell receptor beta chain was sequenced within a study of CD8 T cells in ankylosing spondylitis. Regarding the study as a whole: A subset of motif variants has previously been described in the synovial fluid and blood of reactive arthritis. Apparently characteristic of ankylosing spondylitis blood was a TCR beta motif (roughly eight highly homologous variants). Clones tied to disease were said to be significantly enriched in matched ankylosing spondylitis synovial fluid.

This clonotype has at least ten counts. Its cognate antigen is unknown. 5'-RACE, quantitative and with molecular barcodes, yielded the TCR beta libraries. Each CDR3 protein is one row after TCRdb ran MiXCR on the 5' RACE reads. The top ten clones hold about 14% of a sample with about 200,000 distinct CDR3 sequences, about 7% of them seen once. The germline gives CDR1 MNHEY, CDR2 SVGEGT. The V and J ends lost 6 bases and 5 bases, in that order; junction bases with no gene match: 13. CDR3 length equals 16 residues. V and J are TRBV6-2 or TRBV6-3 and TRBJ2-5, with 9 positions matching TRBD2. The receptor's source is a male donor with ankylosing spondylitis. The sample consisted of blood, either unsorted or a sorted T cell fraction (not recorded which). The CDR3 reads CASSLRLAGEMETQYF. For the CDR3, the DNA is TGTGCCAGCAGCCTACGTTTAGCGGGAGAAATGGAGACCCAGTACTTC.